This TCR beta chain was identified in a study of shared clonotypes between healthy human individuals. The CDR3 totals 12 residues. V lost 4 bases to trimming and J lost 8 bases; unmatched junction nucleotides: 2. Authors' methods: ImmunoSEQ supplied junction-only sequences lacking quality scores, so filtering was different. Produced via immunoSEQ multiplex PCR; TCRdb's table is partial and in-frame only. V and J calls and clone size follow that table, whereas D and trimming were derived from the DNA. This table has over a million clones, around 98.5% appearing once. Only Caucasian adults living in Nashville, Tennessee made up the donor group.

The chain employs TRBV5-3 and TRBJ2-1, with 8 bases identical to TRBD1. TRBV5-3 is designated an ORF whose function remains uncertain. The sequence came from a young man in good health. The sample consisted of naive CD4+ T cells sorted from blood. Subset given: CD45RA+ positively selected. The CDR3 here is CARSQTGDEQFF. DNA for the CDR3: TGTGCCAGAAGCCAGACAGGGGATGAGCAGTTCTTC.